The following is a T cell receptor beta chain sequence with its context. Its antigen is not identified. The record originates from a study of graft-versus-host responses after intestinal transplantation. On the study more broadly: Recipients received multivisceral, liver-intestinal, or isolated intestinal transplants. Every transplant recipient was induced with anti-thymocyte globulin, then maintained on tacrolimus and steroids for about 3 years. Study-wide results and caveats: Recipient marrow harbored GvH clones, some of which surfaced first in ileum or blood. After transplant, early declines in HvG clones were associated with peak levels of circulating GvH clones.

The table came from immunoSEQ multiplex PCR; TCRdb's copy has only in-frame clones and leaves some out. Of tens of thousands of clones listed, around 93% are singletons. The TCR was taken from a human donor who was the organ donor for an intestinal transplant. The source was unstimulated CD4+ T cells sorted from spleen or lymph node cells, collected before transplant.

This CDR3 reads CASSPPPLLAGGETQYF. CDR3 nucleotides: TGTGCCAGCAGCCCACCACCTCTACTCGCGGGGGGCGAGACCCAGTACTTC. This chain uses TRBV5-5 with TRBJ2-5, with 8 bases aligning to TRBD2. With V trimmed by 4 bases and J by 5 bases, 16 bases remained unmatched. CDR3 size: 17 residues. CDR1 and CDR2 from the germline V gene are SGHKS and YYEKEE (reference sequence).